Presented here are 16 T cell receptor beta chains from one specimen sequenced in a study of cytomegalovirus exposure and HLA in healthy donors. Libraries were prepared by immunoSEQ multiplex PCR; TCRdb keeps only in-frame clonotypes and omits some of them. The repertoire includes over 200,000 clones, roughly 83% of them detected once, and 5.5% to 6.5% sits in the top ten. Sample: PBMCs. These receptors were taken from a woman aged 18-30 years in good health and CMV-seronegative.

V is TRBV4-1 and J is TRBJ2-3; a weak D match, TRBD2 (5 bases). Germline CDR1 is MGHRA and CDR2 is YSYEKL. The CDR3 loop spans 14 amino acids. The V gene lost 4 bases and the J gene lost 6 bases, with 14 bases spanning the gap. Written as DNA, the CDR3 is TGCGCCAGCAGCCCTCATGAGGGATCCGATACGCAGTATTTT. Encoded protein: CASSPHEGSDTQYF.

The V call is TRBV7-2, the J call TRBJ2-3; D unclear. V was clipped by 4 bases and J by 1 base, with 9 bases between them. This CDR3 spans 14 amino acids. Germline assignment: CDR1 SGHTA and CDR2 FQGNSA. CDR3 sequence: CASSSSPGTDTQYF. CDR3 nucleotide sequence: TGTGCCAGCAGCTCAAGTCCGGGCACAGATACGCAGTATTTT.

The J gene is TRBJ2-3, the V gene TRBV28; possibly TRBD2 for D (5 bases). CDR1 is MDHEN, CDR2 SYDVKM, per germline. Trimming left V 5 bases short and J 1 base short, with 16 bases between. The CDR3 is made up of 16 amino acids. The CDR3 spells CASSPTTDYGTDTQYF. The CDR3 nucleotides read TGTGCCAGCAGTCCCACTACAGACTACGGCACAGATACGCAGTATTTT.

The chain couples TRBV30 to TRBJ1-1, with D possibly matching TRBD1 (5 bases). V was shortened by 8 bases and J by 1 base, with 11 bases between the two germline ends. The CDR3 extends over 12 amino acids. CDR1 is GTSNPN, CDR2 SVGIG, per germline (reference sequence). The CDR3: CAQGLTNTEAFF. For the CDR3, the DNA is TGTGCCCAGGGACTGACGAACACTGAAGCTTTCTTT.

The genes are TRBV5-1 and TRBJ1-2; 12 bases match TRBD1. CDR1 and CDR2 from the germline V gene are SGHRS and YFSETQ. The CDR3 extends over 14 amino acids. J lost 8 bases, V lost 5 bases, and 7 bases had no gene match. The CDR3 spells CASRDGTGGAGYTF. In DNA, the CDR3 is TGCGCCAGCAGAGACGGGACAGGGGGCGCCGGCTACACCTTC. Filled out from reference TRBV5-1 and TRBJ1-2, the complete variable domain reads KAGVTQTPRYLIKTRGQQVTLSCSPISGHRSVSWYQQTPGQGLQFLFEYFSETQRNKGNFPGRFSGRQFSNSRSEMNVSTLELGDSALYLCASRDGTGGAGYTFGSGTRLTVV.

V gene TRBV4-2 combines with J gene TRBJ2-3; D unresolved. The CDR3 is 16 amino acids. Trimming cost V 1 base and J 1 base, with 12 bases left between them. The germline V gene encodes CDR1 LGHNA and CDR2 YNFKEQ. The CDR3 region is CASSQVLREGTDTQYF. As DNA, the CDR3 is TGTGCCAGCAGCCAAGTTTTAAGGGAAGGCACAGATACGCAGTATTTT.

The rearrangement uses TRBV14 and TRBJ1-1; 10 nucleotides align to TRBD1. The CDR3 covers 14 residues. Germline lookup yields CDR1 SGHDN and CDR2 FVKESK. V lost 1 base to trimming and J lost 10 bases; unmatched junction nucleotides: 6. For the CDR3, the DNA is TGTGCCAGCAGCCAAGCGACAGGGGGCGCGAGAGCTTTCTTT. Translating it yields CASSQATGGARAFF.

The chain links TRBV10-3 to TRBJ2-7, with D possibly matching TRBD2 (7 bases). The CDR3 totals 15 residues. V lost 4 bases, J lost 6 bases, and 19 bases lay in between. Germline V gene lookup returns CDR1 ENHRY and CDR2 SYGVKD. CDR3 amino acids: CAISASGGLYFEQYF. CDR3 nucleotides: TGTGCCATCAGTGCGTCCGGGGGGCTTTATTTCGAGCAGTACTTC.

V is TRBV4-1 and J is TRBJ2-7, with TRBD2 identical over 13 bases. Trimming at V came to 4 bases and at J to 3 bases, leaving 15 bases not matched to a gene. Germline-derived CDR1 and CDR2 are MGHRA and YSYEKL. The CDR3 spans 19 residues. The CDR3 DNA is TGCGCCAGCAGCCTCGGTCGACTAGCGGGAGGCTTAGTAAACTACGAGCAGTACTTC. This codes for CASSLGRLAGGLVNYEQYF.

This clone turned up a few times. V and J are TRBV29-1 and TRBJ1-2; perhaps TRBD1 as D (5 bases). This CDR3 is built from 13 residues. The germline V gene has CDR1 SQVTM and CDR2 ANQGSEA. The V end was cut by 6 bases, the J end by 4 bases, with 15 bases between. CDR3 region: CSVREGMGYGYTF. The CDR3 DNA reads as TGCAGCGTAAGAGAGGGGATGGGCTATGGCTACACCTTC.

This rearrangement joins TRBV13 to TRBJ2-1; TRBD2 matches 7 bases. This CDR3 spans 17 amino acids. V shed 7 bases and J 0 bases; nucleotides not matched to a gene: 12. The germline V gene encodes CDR1 PRHDT and CDR2 FYEKMQ (reference sequence). DNA of the CDR3: TGTGCCAGCAACTTCGCGGGGGTTCGGAGCTCCTACAATGAGCAGTTCTTC. Residues: CASNFAGVRSSYNEQFF.

The V and J genes are TRBV5-4 and TRBJ2-7; 10 bases line up with TRBD2. This CDR3 contains 13 residues. Germline CDR1 reads SGHNT; CDR2 reads YYREEE (reference sequence). V lost 5 bases to trimming and J lost 3 bases; unmatched junction nucleotides: 2. Written as DNA, the CDR3 is TGTGCCAGCAGGGCTAGCGGGAGCTACGAGCAGTACTTC. As protein: CASRASGSYEQYF.

The chain employs TRBV7-8 and TRBJ1-2, with a possible D match to TRBD1 (6 bases). Germline lookup yields CDR1 SGHVS and CDR2 FQNEAQ. This CDR3 is 12 amino acids long. Trimming took off 5 bases at V and 7 bases at J, with 11 bases between the two ends. CDR3 coding DNA: TGTGCCAGCAGCCCACAGGGCTTTGGCTACACCTTC. It encodes CASSPQGFGYTF.

This chain joins TRBV4-1 and TRBJ2-3; no clear D gene. Germline V gives CDR1 MGHRA, CDR2 YSYEKL. V dropped 1 base and J dropped 2 bases, with 13 bases sitting between them. The length of the CDR3 is 16 residues. The CDR3, as DNA: TGCGCCAGCAGCCAAGTTAACAGCTTCGCCACAGATACGCAGTATTTT. It encodes CASSQVNSFATDTQYF.

For this clone: The sample has other DNA sequences that encode this CDR3 too. This chain's CDR3 is CASSPGTGTYEQYF. CDR3 DNA: TGCGCCAGCAGTCCCGGGACAGGAACCTACGAGCAGTACTTC. This sequence joins TRBV5-1 and TRBJ2-7; 8 bases align to TRBD1. CDR1 and CDR2 from the germline V gene are SGHRS and YFSETQ. This CDR3 has 14 amino acids. V lost 5 bases, J lost 2 bases, and 6 bases stayed unmatched.

CDR3 nucleotide sequence: TGTGCCAGCAGCCGGGCGGGGCGGGACTACAATGAGCAGTTCTTC. Its translation is CASSRAGRDYNEQFF. This chain joins TRBV4-2 and TRBJ2-1, with a weak D call TRBD2 (6 bases). Looked up from germline, CDR1 is LGHNA and CDR2 is YNFKEQ. Trimming took off 4 bases at V and 3 bases at J, with 13 bases between the two ends. The CDR3 is 15 residues long.